These 8 T cell receptor beta chains share one sample of origin, sequenced in a study of OX40 agonist ivuxolimab in advanced cancers. Method: immunoSEQ multiplex PCR; TCRdb's copy keeps in-frame clones and lacks some. The sample lists around 100,000 clones, just over 90% occurring once. The sequenced sample was CD4+ or CD8+ T cells sorted from blood, obtained in a trial of the OX40 agonist ivuxolimab. The receptors shown here come from an adult with an advanced solid tumor such as melanoma, head and neck, liver or kidney cancer.

This chain joins TRBV5-6 and TRBJ2-5; tentative D call: TRBD2 (7 bases). The germline V gene encodes CDR1 SGHDT and CDR2 YYEEEE. V was cut by 4 bases and J by 5 bases, with 21 bases left in between. The length of the CDR3 is 16 residues. The CDR3 nucleotides read TGTGCCAGCAGCCGACTCGGGGGGCGGGGCGGGGAGACCCAGTACTTC. It specifies CASSRLGGRGGETQYF.

V and J are TRBV14 and TRBJ1-2; TRBD1 is a possible D gene (6 bases). Trimming left V 2 bases short and J 8 bases short, with 18 bases between. This CDR3 has 15 amino acids. Germline loops: CDR1 SGHDN, CDR2 FVKESK. In DNA form, the CDR3 reads TGTGCCAGCAGCCAACACCTGGGGGCCCCACGGGGCTACACCTTC. Translated, it gives CASSQHLGAPRGYTF.

V usage is TRBV29-1 and J usage is TRBJ1-4; no reliable D call. Trimming stripped 6 bases from V and 0 bases from J, with 2 bases between. CDR3 size: 11 residues. Germline CDR1 and CDR2: SQVTM and ANQGSEA. CDR3 DNA sequence: TGCAGCGTCTCAACTAATGAAAAACTGTTTTTT. The encoded protein is CSVSTNEKLFF.

The CDR3 DNA follows: TGTGCCAGCAGCTTAATCACAGGGGGCGAGCAGTACTTC. This translates into CASSLITGGEQYF. The V and J genes are TRBV11-1 and TRBJ2-7, with 8 bases lining up with TRBD1. The V gene end was trimmed by 2 bases and the J gene end by 6 bases; junction bases not matched to a gene: 3. The V gene's germline CDR1 is SGHAT and CDR2 FQDESV (reference sequence). This CDR3 comprises 13 residues.

This sequence joins TRBV9 and TRBJ2-3, with TRBD2 matching 10 bases. V was pared by 4 bases and J by 2 bases, with 7 bases of the junction left unmatched. Germline V lookup: CDR1 SGDLS, CDR2 YYNGEE. This CDR3 has 16 amino acids. The CDR3 sequence: CASSSWTSGSTDTQYF. The CDR3, as DNA: TGTGCCAGCAGCTCATGGACTAGCGGATCCACAGATACGCAGTATTTT.

The rearrangement links TRBV18 to TRBJ1-5; D call uncertain. CDR1 is KGHSH, CDR2 LQKENI, per germline. V lost 8 bases, J lost 6 bases, and 20 bases lay in between. The CDR3 covers 15 residues. CDR3 in DNA: TGTGCCAGCCCCCTTGACACCTGCGTGGCTCAGCCCCAGCATTTT. Protein: CASPLDTCVAQPQHF.

V is TRBV19 and J is TRBJ2-1; 12 bases are a match to TRBD2. Germline CDR1 reads LNHDA; CDR2 reads SQIVND (reference sequence). The CDR3 sequence is 19 residues long. Unmatched junction bases numbered 19, after V lost 6 bases and J lost 7 bases. The CDR3 loop is CASRSAQEGLAGRRNEQFF. DNA of the CDR3: TGTGCCAGTAGGTCCGCTCAAGAGGGACTAGCGGGTCGTAGGAATGAGCAGTTCTTC.

The gene calls are TRBV11-3 and TRBJ2-2; 11 bases line up with TRBD2. CDR1 and CDR2 from the germline V gene are SGHNT and YENEEA. The V gene end was trimmed by 2 bases and the J gene end by 6 bases; junction bases not matched to a gene: 8. The CDR3 has 17 amino acids. The CDR3 DNA reads TGTGCCAGCAGCTTAATATCACTAGCGGGAGTGTCCGGGGAGCTGTTTTTT. Protein sequence: CASSLISLAGVSGELFF.